One sample yielded the 27 T cell receptor beta chains listed below, sequenced in a study of blood T cell repertoires in COVID-19. Sequencing used immunoSEQ multiplex PCR; TCRdb keeps in-frame clones, though not all of them. This sample has about 180,000 clones, with about three quarters found just once. Sequencing input: peripheral blood. These receptors all stem from a woman at least 80 years old with COVID-19, enrolled during active disease.

The chain has TRBV20-1 and TRBJ2-5, with a tentative D call TRBD1 (5 bases). Germline V gene sequence: CDR1 DFQATT, CDR2 SNEGSKA (reference sequence). Trimming pared 6 bases from V and 4 bases from J, leaving 9 bases between. The CDR3 covers 11 residues. The CDR3 sequence: CSAQGPETQYF. DNA of the CDR3: TGCAGTGCCCAGGGCCCAGAGACCCAGTACTTC.

The chain links TRBV7-6 to TRBJ2-1, with TRBD2 matching 11 bases. Germline-derived CDR1 and CDR2 are SGHVS and FNYEAQ. Trimming removed 5 bases from V and 3 bases from J; junction bases left unmatched: 6. The CDR3 runs to 16 residues. The CDR3 nucleotides read TGTGCCAGCAGCCCGGGACTAGCGGCCCACTACAATGAGCAGTTCTTC. Translating gives CASSPGLAAHYNEQFF.

The rearrangement joins TRBV6-5 to TRBJ1-5; TRBD1 aligns across 7 bases. V shed 6 bases and J 6 bases; nucleotides not matched to a gene: 5. The CDR3 contains 13 residues. Germline CDR1 MNHEY, CDR2 SVGAGI. The CDR3 loop is CASRTGVSQPQHF. CDR3 DNA sequence: TGTGCCAGCAGAACAGGGGTGAGTCAGCCCCAGCATTTT.

The chain recombines TRBV5-4 with TRBJ1-6; 10 bases agree with TRBD1. In germline, CDR1 is SGHNT, CDR2 YYREEE (reference sequence). The CDR3 has 17 residues. V shed 3 bases and J 7 bases; nucleotides not matched to a gene: 10. For the CDR3, the DNA is TGTGCCAGCAGCTCCGAGAGACCGACAGGGGGCAATTCACCCCTCCACTTT. Its protein is CASSSERPTGGNSPLHF.

This chain's CDR3 is CASRGGENSPLHF. The CDR3, as DNA: TGTGCCAGCCGGGGGGGGGAAAATTCACCCCTCCACTTT. The V call is TRBV12-3 or TRBV12-4, the J call TRBJ1-6; TRBD1 is a possible D gene (5 bases). With 8 bases removed from V and 7 bases from J, the gap between germline ends came to 12 bases. The CDR3 runs 13 residues.

The V call is TRBV23-1, the J call TRBJ2-1; unclear D gene. TRBV23-1 is marked as an open reading frame, function uncertain. The V gene lost 8 bases and the J gene lost 9 bases, with 5 bases spanning the gap. The CDR3 contains 9 residues. CDR3 protein: CASHGEQFF. The CDR3 coding sequence is TGCGCCAGCCACGGTGAGCAGTTCTTC.

The chain links TRBV7-2 to TRBJ1-5; TRBD1 might be the D (5 bases). The germline V gene encodes CDR1 SGHTA and CDR2 FQGNSA. Trimming cost V 1 base and J 2 bases, with 9 bases left between them. The length of the CDR3 is 15 residues. CDR3 protein: CASSLGGIGNQPQHF. CDR3 coding DNA: TGTGCCAGCAGCTTAGGGGGCATCGGCAATCAGCCCCAGCATTTT. The full variable domain, in which reference TRBV7-2 and TRBJ1-5 provide the parts outside the CDR3, is GAGVSQSPSNKVTEKGKDVELRCDPISGHTALYWYRQSLGQGLEFLIYFQGNSAPDKSGLPSDRFSAERTGGSVSTLTIQRTQQEDSAVYLCASSLGGIGNQPQHFGDGTRLSIL.

This clone was seen a single time. The rearrangement joins TRBV27 to TRBJ2-1; 12 nucleotides match TRBD2. This CDR3 contains 16 residues. V shed 3 bases, J shed 7 bases, and the junction held 7 bases outside the gene matches. Germline V CDR1 and CDR2: MNHEY, SMNVEV (reference sequence). In DNA, the CDR3 is TGTGCCAGCAGTTTTCTAGCGGGAGGGCCGAGGAATGAGCAGTTCTTC. Encoded protein: CASSFLAGGPRNEQFF.

The chain joins TRBV3-1 (or the pseudogene TRBV3-2) to TRBJ1-1; TRBD1 aligns across 8 bases. The CDR3 has 14 residues. Trimming cost V 4 bases and J 2 bases; bases outside gene matches: 3. CDR1 and CDR2 from the germline V gene are LGHDT and YNNKEL (reference sequence). The CDR3 region has the DNA TGTGCCAGCAGCCTCAGGGGGCCCAACACTGAAGCTTTCTTT. Translating gives CASSLRGPNTEAFF.

The chain links TRBV28 to TRBJ1-5; 11 bases line up with TRBD1. Unmatched junction bases numbered 9, after V lost 8 bases and J lost 6 bases. Germline-derived CDR1 and CDR2 are MDHEN and SYDVKM. CDR3 length: 15 amino acids. CDR3 protein: CASELGQGAVQPQHF. CDR3 nucleotide sequence: TGTGCCAGCGAACTAGGACAGGGGGCTGTTCAGCCCCAGCATTTT.

The rearrangement joins TRBV2 to TRBJ2-2; 7 bases align to TRBD1. Losses at the gene ends were 5 bases for V and 0 bases for J; bases not matched to a gene: 6. CDR1 and CDR2 from the germline V gene are SNHLY and FYNNEI. This CDR3 is built from 16 residues. For the CDR3, the DNA is TGTGCCAGCAGTCAGTTCGGACAGGCGAACACCGGGGAGCTGTTTTTT. This sequence encodes CASSQFGQANTGELFF.

This chain joins TRBV6-5 and TRBJ2-7; a possible D gene is TRBD2 (6 bases). The germline V and J ends were trimmed by 6 bases and 4 bases, with 13 bases remaining between them. The CDR3 consists of 13 residues. The germline V gene has CDR1 MNHEY and CDR2 SVGAGI. The CDR3 coding sequence is TGTGCCAGCAGCTGGGGGGTGAGTTACGAGCAGTACTTC. Its protein is CASSWGVSYEQYF.

This chain connects TRBV27 to TRBJ1-2, with D uncertain. Germline assignment: CDR1 MNHEY and CDR2 SMNVEV (reference sequence). The CDR3 loop spans 11 amino acids. Trimming cost V 5 bases and J 4 bases, with 5 bases left between them. The CDR3 spells CASSPGYGYTF. The DNA of the CDR3 is TGTGCCAGCAGTCCGGGCTATGGCTACACCTTC.

The chain employs TRBV7-2 and TRBJ2-6, with a tentative D call TRBD1 (5 bases). Germline values: CDR1 SGHTA, CDR2 FQGNSA. CDR3 length: 15 amino acids. Trimming removed 6 bases at V and 0 bases at J, with 9 bases between. In DNA, the CDR3 is TGTGCCAGCAGGCTAGACAGCTCTGGGGCCAACGTCCTGACTTTC. Translated: CASRLDSSGANVLTF.

The chain combines TRBV12-3 or TRBV12-4 with TRBJ2-3; 7 nucleotides align to TRBD1. Trimming at V came to 7 bases and at J to 3 bases, leaving 4 bases not matched to a gene. This CDR3 is 13 amino acids long. The CDR3, as DNA: TGTGCCAGCAATAACAGGGGTACAGATACGCAGTATTTT. It yields the protein CASNNRGTDTQYF.

The chain has TRBV4-2 and TRBJ1-6; 8 bases are shared with TRBD1. Germline assignment: CDR1 LGHNA and CDR2 YNFKEQ. The length of the CDR3 is 18 residues. The V gene end was trimmed by 1 base and the J gene end by 5 bases; junction bases not matched to a gene: 10. This CDR3 is CASSQATGRGLNNSPLHF. In DNA, the CDR3 is TGTGCCAGCAGCCAAGCCACGGGCAGGGGGCTAAATAATTCACCCCTCCACTTT.

Of note for this clone: At one boundary the junction diverges from the germline segment, which might be a read error. V and J are TRBV7-7 and TRBJ2-5, with a tentative D call TRBD1 (5 bases). The CDR3 runs 13 residues. Germline-derived CDR1 and CDR2 are SSHAT and FNYEAQ (reference sequence). CDR3 DNA sequence: TGTGCTAGCAGCTTGAGCAGGGCCGAGACCCAGTACTTC. It encodes CASSLSRAETQYF.

The chain couples TRBV29-1 to TRBJ1-1, with D hard to call. The CDR3 spans 11 residues. Germline CDR1 reads SQVTM; CDR2 reads ANQGSEA. The CDR3 DNA reads as TGCAGTTCTACAGCGAACACTGAAGCTTTCTTT. Translation: CSSTANTEAFF.

The chain is built from TRBV5-1 and TRBJ2-3; 7 nucleotides align to TRBD1. The trim removed 4 bases at V and 2 bases at J, leaving 10 bases unmatched. The V gene's germline CDR1 is SGHRS and CDR2 YFSETQ. CDR3 length equals 16 residues. The CDR3, as DNA: TGCGCCAGCAGCCACCCGGGACAGCCATACACAGATACGCAGTATTTT. Translated, it gives CASSHPGQPYTDTQYF.

J is TRBJ2-2 and V is TRBV10-2; 9 bases fit TRBD2. The germline V gene has CDR1 WSHSY and CDR2 SAAADI. The CDR3 consists of 14 residues. Trimming cost V 6 bases and J 6 bases; bases outside gene matches: 5. The CDR3 DNA reads TGCGCCAGCAGAGGGGGACTAGCCCCCGGGGAGCTGTTTTTT. It translates to CASRGGLAPGELFF.

The CDR3 spells CASSTGTGGSYNSPLHF. The DNA for the CDR3 is TGTGCCAGTAGTACTGGGACAGGGGGCTCCTATAATTCACCCCTCCACTTT. The rearrangement links TRBV19 to TRBJ1-6; 11 bases line up with TRBD1. This CDR3 is 17 amino acids long. The germline V gene encodes CDR1 LNHDA and CDR2 SQIVND (reference sequence). V dropped 4 bases and J dropped 0; count of bases not matched to a gene: 2.

V usage is TRBV3-1 (or the pseudogene TRBV3-2) and J usage is TRBJ2-3, with TRBD2 as a possible D gene (6 bases). The length of the CDR3 is 16 residues. Trimming stripped 3 bases from V and 3 bases from J, with 16 bases between. Germline CDR1 LGHDT, CDR2 YNNKEL (reference sequence). CDR3 in DNA: TGTGCCAGCAGCCACCTCTTGGGACTGCTAACAGATACGCAGTATTTT. It codes for CASSHLLGLLTDTQYF.

The chain has TRBV18 and TRBJ2-2; D is perhaps TRBD1 (6 bases). Looked up from germline, CDR1 is KGHSH and CDR2 is LQKENI. The CDR3 totals 15 residues. V was pared by 2 bases and J by 7 bases, with 14 bases between. CDR3 nucleotide sequence: TGTGCCAGCTCACCAAACCGTGGGGGACACGGGGAGCTGTTTTTT. Its protein product is CASSPNRGGHGELFF.

This chain links TRBV9 with TRBJ2-1; 10 bases line up with TRBD2. The CDR3 has 15 amino acids. V dropped 3 bases and J dropped 4; count of bases not matched to a gene: 4. In germline, CDR1 is SGDLS, CDR2 YYNGEE. Written as DNA, the CDR3 is TGTGCCAGCAGCGCCAGCGGGGGGGCATACAATGAGCAGTTCTTC. Its protein is CASSASGGAYNEQFF.

V is TRBV6-5 and J is TRBJ2-3, with 7 bases matching TRBD1. This CDR3 region has 14 residues. Looked up from germline, CDR1 is MNHEY and CDR2 is SVGAGI. The V segment lost 6 bases and the J segment 0 bases; nucleotides outside the gene matches: 3. CDR3 sequence (DNA): TGTGCCAGCAGGCCGGGACAGAGCACAGATACGCAGTATTTT. Translated: CASRPGQSTDTQYF.

CDR3 nucleotides: TGTGCCAGCAGCTTGGAAGCACAGGCAGCATGGACTGAAGCTTTCTTT. Protein: CASSLEAQAAWTEAFF. The chain recombines TRBV5-4 with TRBJ1-1, with D perhaps matching TRBD1 (5 bases). Trimming pared 0 bases from V and 5 bases from J, leaving 17 bases between. The CDR3 spans 16 residues. The germline V gene has CDR1 SGHNT and CDR2 YYREEE (reference sequence).

This clone was observed a handful of times. The rearrangement links TRBV20-1 to TRBJ2-1, with 9 nucleotides matching TRBD1. CDR1 and CDR2 (germline): DFQATT, SNEGSKA (reference sequence). The junction had 5 bases not matched to a gene; V was cut back by 7 bases and J by 10 bases. This CDR3 has 11 amino acids. The CDR3 coding sequence is TGCAGTGGCGGGGACAGGGTGGAGCAGTTCTTC. Residues: CSGGDRVEQFF.